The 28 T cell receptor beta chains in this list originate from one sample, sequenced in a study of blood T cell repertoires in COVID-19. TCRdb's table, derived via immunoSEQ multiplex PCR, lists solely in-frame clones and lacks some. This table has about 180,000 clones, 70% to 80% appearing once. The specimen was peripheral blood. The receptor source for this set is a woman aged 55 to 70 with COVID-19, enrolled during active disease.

DNA of the CDR3: TGTGCCAGCAGCTACCGGGACTCCCGCAAAAACATTCAGTACTTC. Translation gives CASSYRDSRKNIQYF. V gene TRBV5-6 combines with J gene TRBJ2-4; D might be TRBD2 (6 bases). The CDR3 is 15 residues long. Germline CDR1 is SGHDT and CDR2 is YYEEEE. The V end was cut by 3 bases, the J end by 3 bases, with 13 bases between.

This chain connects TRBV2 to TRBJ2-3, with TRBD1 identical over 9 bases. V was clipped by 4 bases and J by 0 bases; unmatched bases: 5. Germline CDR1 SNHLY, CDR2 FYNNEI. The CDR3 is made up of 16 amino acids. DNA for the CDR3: TGTGCCAGCAGTGTATCCGGGACAGGGAGCACAGATACGCAGTATTTT. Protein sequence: CASSVSGTGSTDTQYF.

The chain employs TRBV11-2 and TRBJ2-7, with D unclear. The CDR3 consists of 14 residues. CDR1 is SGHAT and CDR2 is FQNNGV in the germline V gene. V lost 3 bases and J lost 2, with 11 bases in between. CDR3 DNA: TGTGCCAGCAGCTTGCACCGACTCACCTACGAGCAGTACTTC. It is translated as CASSLHRLTYEQYF.

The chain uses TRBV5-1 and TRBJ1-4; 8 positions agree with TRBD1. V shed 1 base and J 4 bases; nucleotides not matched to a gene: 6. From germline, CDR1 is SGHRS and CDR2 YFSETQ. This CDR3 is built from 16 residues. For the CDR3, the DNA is TGCGCCAGCAGCTTGACCGGGACAGGAAATAATGAAAAACTGTTTTTT. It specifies CASSLTGTGNNEKLFF.

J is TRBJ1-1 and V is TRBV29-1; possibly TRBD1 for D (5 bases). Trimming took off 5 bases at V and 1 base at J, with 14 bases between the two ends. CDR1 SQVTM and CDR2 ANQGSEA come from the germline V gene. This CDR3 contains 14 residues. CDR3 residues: CSVRRGGANTEAFF. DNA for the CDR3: TGCAGCGTTCGGAGGGGAGGGGCGAACACTGAAGCTTTCTTT.

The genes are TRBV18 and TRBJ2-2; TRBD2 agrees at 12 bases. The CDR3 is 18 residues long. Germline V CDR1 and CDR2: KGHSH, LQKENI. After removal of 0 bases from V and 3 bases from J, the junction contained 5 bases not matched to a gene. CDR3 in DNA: TGTGCCAGCTCACCACCAGGACTAGCGGGACTTGACACCGGGGAGCTGTTTTTT. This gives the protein CASSPPGLAGLDTGELFF.

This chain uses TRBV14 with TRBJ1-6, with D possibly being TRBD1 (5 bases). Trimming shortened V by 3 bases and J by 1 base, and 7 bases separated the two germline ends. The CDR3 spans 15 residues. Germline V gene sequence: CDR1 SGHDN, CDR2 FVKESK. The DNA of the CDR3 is TGTGCCAGCAGCCACCAGGGTTCCTATAATTCACCCCTCCACTTT. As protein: CASSHQGSYNSPLHF. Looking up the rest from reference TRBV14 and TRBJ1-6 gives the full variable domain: EAGVTQFPSHSVIEKGQTVTLRCDPISGHDNLYWYRRVMGKEIKFLLHFVKESKQDESGMPNNRFLAERTGGTYSTLKVQPAELEDSGVYFCASSHQGSYNSPLHFGNGTRLTVT.

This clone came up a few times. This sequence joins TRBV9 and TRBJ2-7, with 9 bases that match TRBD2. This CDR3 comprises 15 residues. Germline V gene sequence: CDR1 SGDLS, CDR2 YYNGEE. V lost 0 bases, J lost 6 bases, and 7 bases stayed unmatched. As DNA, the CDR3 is TGTGCCAGCAGCGTAGGTAGCGGGAGAGAAAGCGAGCAGTACTTC. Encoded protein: CASSVGSGRESEQYF.

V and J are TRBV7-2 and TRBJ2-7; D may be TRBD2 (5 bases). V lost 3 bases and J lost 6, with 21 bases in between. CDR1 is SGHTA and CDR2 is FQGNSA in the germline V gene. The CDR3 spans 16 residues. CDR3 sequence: CASSFSPTRASAEQYF. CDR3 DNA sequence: TGTGCCAGCAGCTTCTCCCCAACTAGGGCCTCCGCCGAGCAGTACTTC.

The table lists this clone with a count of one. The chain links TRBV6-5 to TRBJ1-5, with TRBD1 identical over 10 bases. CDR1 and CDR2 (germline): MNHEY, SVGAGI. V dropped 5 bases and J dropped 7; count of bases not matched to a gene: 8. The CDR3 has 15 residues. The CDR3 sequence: CASSPGTGVKQPQHF. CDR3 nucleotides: TGTGCCAGCAGTCCCGGGACAGGGGTCAAGCAGCCCCAGCATTTT.

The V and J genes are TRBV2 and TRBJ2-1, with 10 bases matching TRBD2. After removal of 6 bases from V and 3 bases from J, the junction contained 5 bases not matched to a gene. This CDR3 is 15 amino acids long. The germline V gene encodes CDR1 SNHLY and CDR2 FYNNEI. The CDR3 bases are TGTGCCAGCAGCTACGAGCGGGAGGGCTACAATGAGCAGTTCTTC. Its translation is CASSYEREGYNEQFF.

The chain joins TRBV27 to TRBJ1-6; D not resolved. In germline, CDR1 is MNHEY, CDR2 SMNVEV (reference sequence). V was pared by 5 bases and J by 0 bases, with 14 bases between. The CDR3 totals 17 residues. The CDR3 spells CASSPLTGSSYNSPLHF. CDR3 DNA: TGTGCCAGCAGTCCGTTGACTGGGAGCTCCTATAATTCACCCCTCCACTTT.

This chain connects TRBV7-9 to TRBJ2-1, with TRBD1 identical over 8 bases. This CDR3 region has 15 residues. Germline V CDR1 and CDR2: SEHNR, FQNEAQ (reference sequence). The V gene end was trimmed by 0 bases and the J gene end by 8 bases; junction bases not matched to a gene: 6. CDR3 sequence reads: CASSLAAGGMDEQFF. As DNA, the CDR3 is TGTGCCAGCAGCTTAGCGGCAGGGGGCATGGATGAGCAGTTCTTC.

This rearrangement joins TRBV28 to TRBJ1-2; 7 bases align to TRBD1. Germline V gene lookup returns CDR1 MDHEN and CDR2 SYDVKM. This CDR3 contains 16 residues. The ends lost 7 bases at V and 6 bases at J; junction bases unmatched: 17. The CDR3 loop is CASKVGGLTEENGYTF. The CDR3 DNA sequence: TGTGCCAGCAAGGTAGGGGGCCTTACGGAAGAAAATGGCTACACCTTC.

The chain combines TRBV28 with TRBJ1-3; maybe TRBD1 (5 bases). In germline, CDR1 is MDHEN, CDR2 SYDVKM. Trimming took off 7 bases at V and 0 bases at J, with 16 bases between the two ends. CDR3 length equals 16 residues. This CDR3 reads CASTPGGAISGNTIYF. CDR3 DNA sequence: TGTGCCAGCACCCCAGGAGGGGCGATCTCTGGAAACACCATATATTTT.

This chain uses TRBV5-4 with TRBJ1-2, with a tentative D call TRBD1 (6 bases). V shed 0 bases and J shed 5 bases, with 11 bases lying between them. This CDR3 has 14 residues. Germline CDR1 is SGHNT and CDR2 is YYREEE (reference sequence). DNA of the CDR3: TGTGCCAGCAGCTTGGGGACAGAAAAGTATGGCTACACCTTC. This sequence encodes CASSLGTEKYGYTF.

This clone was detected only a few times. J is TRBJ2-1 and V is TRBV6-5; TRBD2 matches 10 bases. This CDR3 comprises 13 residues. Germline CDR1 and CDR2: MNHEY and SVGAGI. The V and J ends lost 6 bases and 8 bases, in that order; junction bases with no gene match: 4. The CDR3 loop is CASRLAGPHEQFF. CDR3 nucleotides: TGTGCCAGCAGACTAGCGGGGCCCCATGAGCAGTTCTTC.

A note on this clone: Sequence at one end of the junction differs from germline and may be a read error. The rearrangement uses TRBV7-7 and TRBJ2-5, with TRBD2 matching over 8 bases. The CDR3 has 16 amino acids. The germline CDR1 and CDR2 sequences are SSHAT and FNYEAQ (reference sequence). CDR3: CASSLGGLVGQETQYF. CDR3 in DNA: TGTGCTAGCAGCTTAGGGGGACTAGTTGGCCAAGAGACCCAGTACTTC. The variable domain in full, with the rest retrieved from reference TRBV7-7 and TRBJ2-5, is GAGVSQSPRYKVTKRGQDVTLRCDPISSHATLYWYQQALGQGPEFLTYFNYEAQPDKSGLPSDRFSAERPEGSISTLTIQRTEQRDSAMYRCASSLGGLVGQETQYFGPGTRLLVL.

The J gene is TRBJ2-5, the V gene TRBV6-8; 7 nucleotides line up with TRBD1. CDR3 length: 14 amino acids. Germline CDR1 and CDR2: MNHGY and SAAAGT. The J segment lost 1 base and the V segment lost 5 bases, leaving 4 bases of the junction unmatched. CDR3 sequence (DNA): TGTGCCAGCAGTACGTGGGACAGCCAAGAGACCCAGTACTTC. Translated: CASSTWDSQETQYF.

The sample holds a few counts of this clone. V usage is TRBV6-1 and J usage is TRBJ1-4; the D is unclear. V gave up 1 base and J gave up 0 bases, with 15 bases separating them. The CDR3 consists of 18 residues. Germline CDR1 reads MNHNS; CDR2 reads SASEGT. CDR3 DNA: TGTGCCAGCAGTGAAGACCCCAGTGGGAGTGCAACTAATGAAAAACTGTTTTTT. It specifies CASSEDPSGSATNEKLFF.

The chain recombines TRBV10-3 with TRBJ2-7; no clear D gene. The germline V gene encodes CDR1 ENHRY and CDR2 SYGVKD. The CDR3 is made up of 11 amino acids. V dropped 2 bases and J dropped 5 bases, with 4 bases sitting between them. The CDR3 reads CAISEGDEQYV. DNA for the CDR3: TGTGCCATCAGTGAGGGAGACGAGCAGTACGTC.

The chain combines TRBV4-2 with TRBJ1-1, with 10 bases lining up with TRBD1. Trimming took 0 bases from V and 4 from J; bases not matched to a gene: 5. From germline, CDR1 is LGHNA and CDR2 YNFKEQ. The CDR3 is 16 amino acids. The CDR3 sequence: CASSQEGQGTRTEAFF. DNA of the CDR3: TGTGCCAGCAGCCAAGAGGGACAGGGGACGCGCACTGAAGCTTTCTTT.

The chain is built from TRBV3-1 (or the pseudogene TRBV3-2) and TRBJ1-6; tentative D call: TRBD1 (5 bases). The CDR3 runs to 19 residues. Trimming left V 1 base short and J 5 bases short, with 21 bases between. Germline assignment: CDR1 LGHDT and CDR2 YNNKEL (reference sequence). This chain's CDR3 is CASSQGRGSLLGDNSPLHF. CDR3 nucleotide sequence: TGTGCCAGCAGCCAAGGAAGGGGAAGTCTTTTAGGGGATAATTCACCCCTCCACTTT.

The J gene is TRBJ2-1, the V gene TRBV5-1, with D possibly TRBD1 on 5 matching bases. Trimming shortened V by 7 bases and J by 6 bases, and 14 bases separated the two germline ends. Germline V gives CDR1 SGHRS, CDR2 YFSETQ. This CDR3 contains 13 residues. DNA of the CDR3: TGCGCCAGCTCCCTGACCAGGGTCAATGAGCAGTTCTTC. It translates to CASSLTRVNEQFF. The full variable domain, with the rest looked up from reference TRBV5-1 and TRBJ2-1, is KAGVTQTPRYLIKTRGQQVTLSCSPISGHRSVSWYQQTPGQGLQFLFEYFSETQRNKGNFPGRFSGRQFSNSRSEMNVSTLELGDSALYLCASSLTRVNEQFFGPGTRLTVL.

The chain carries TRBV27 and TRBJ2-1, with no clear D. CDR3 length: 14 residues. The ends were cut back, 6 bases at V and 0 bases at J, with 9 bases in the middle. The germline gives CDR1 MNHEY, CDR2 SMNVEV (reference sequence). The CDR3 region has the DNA TGTGCCAGCAGGCGCGGTAGCTCCTACAATGAGCAGTTCTTC. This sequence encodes CASRRGSSYNEQFF.

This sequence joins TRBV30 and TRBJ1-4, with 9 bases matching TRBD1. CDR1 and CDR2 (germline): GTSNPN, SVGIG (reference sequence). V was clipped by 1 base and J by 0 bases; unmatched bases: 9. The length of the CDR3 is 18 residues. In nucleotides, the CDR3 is TGTGCCTGGAGTGGGGCCATGGGACAGGGTGCAACTAATGAAAAACTGTTTTTT. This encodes CAWSGAMGQGATNEKLFF.

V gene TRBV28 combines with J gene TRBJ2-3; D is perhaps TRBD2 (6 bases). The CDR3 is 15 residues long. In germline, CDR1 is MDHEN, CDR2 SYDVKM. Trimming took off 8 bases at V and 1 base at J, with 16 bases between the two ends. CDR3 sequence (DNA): TGTGCCAGCGTGGAAGGAGGGCCGGGCACAGATACGCAGTATTTT. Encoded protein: CASVEGGPGTDTQYF.

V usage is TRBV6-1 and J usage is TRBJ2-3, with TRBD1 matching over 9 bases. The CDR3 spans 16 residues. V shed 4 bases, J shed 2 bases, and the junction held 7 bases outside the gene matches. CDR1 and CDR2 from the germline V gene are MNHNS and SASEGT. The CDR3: CASSALGTGPTDTQYF. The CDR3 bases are TGTGCCAGCAGTGCCCTGGGGACAGGGCCCACAGATACGCAGTATTTT.